What follows are 7 T cell receptor beta chains derived from one specimen sequenced in a study of blood T cell repertoires in COVID-19 (TCRdb year 2020). Libraries were prepared through the immunoSEQ multiplex PCR assay. TCRdb mirrors the immuneACCESS table, restricted to in-frame sequences. Some clones are absent from its copies; in checked studies, under half trace to an unresolved V gene, and the reason for the others is unknown. The sample table contains fewer than 200,000 clones; only one count was recorded for more than 75% of them. Together, the top ten hold roughly 5.6% of the sample. Material: peripheral blood. These receptors all come from a man aged 35 to 55 with active or convalescent COVID-19.

The chain uses TRBV12-3 or TRBV12-4 and TRBJ2-2; D perhaps matches TRBD2 (6 bases). The CDR3 spans 13 residues. Trimming removed 3 bases from V and 4 bases from J, with 6 bases in between. CDR3: CASSFSGTGELFF. DNA of the CDR3: TGTGCCAGCAGTTTTAGCGGCACCGGGGAGCTGTTTTTT.

The genes are TRBV18 and TRBJ2-1, with D possibly being TRBD2 (5 bases). Germline V gene sequence: CDR1 KGHSH, CDR2 LQKENI. V gave up 2 bases and J gave up 2 bases, with 10 bases separating them. This CDR3 is 15 amino acids long. Written as DNA, the CDR3 is TGTGCCAGCTCACCAAGGGAGTCGCCCTACAATGAGCAGTTCTTC. Its protein is CASSPRESPYNEQFF.

The chain has TRBV5-6 and TRBJ1-5; maybe TRBD1 (6 bases). Trimming shortened V by 2 bases and J by 0 bases, and 12 bases separated the two germline ends. CDR1 is SGHDT, CDR2 YYEEEE, per germline. The CDR3 is 16 amino acids. CDR3 in DNA: TGTGCCAGCAGCTTTTGGGGGCTGGGTAGCAATCAGCCCCAGCATTTT. Residues: CASSFWGLGSNQPQHF.

This chain uses TRBV3-1 (or the pseudogene TRBV3-2) with TRBJ2-7; tentatively, D is TRBD2 (5 bases). Germline V CDR1 and CDR2: LGHDT, YNNKEL (reference sequence). Between the trimmed V and J ends, which lost 4 bases and 3 bases, there was a span of 16 bases. CDR3 size: 15 residues. The CDR3 here is CASSPARTGIYEQYF. The CDR3 region has the DNA TGTGCCAGCAGCCCAGCACGGACGGGGATCTACGAGCAGTACTTC.

The rearrangement joins TRBV14 to TRBJ1-2, with D possibly being TRBD1 (5 bases). The V and J ends lost 2 bases and 7 bases respectively, with 14 bases between them. CDR1 and CDR2 from the germline V gene are SGHDN and FVKESK. This CDR3 is built from 14 residues. CDR3 sequence (DNA): TGTGCCAGCAGCCAAATAAGACAGCGAACTGGCTACACCTTC. Its translation: CASSQIRQRTGYTF. The whole variable domain, remainder taken from reference TRBV14 and TRBJ1-2, is EAGVTQFPSHSVIEKGQTVTLRCDPISGHDNLYWYRRVMGKEIKFLLHFVKESKQDESGMPNNRFLAERTGGTYSTLKVQPAELEDSGVYFCASSQIRQRTGYTFGSGTRLTVV.

This chain joins TRBV29-1 and TRBJ1-4; D not certain. Per the germline V gene, CDR1 is SQVTM and CDR2 is ANQGSEA. The CDR3 has 12 residues. V lost 4 bases to trimming and J lost 7 bases, with 10 bases between them. CDR3 protein: CSVAGGSEKLFF. DNA for the CDR3: TGCAGCGTTGCTGGTGGGAGTGAAAAACTGTTTTTT.

V and J are TRBV4-1 and TRBJ2-2; TRBD2 matches at 8 bases. Trimming at V came to 0 bases and at J to 4 bases, leaving 16 bases not matched to a gene. The CDR3 consists of 20 residues. CDR1 is MGHRA, CDR2 YSYEKL, per germline. The CDR3 protein is CASSQDWGAGREDTTGELFF. The CDR3 DNA sequence: TGCGCCAGCAGCCAAGATTGGGGCGCTGGGCGGGAGGACACCACCGGGGAGCTGTTTTTT.